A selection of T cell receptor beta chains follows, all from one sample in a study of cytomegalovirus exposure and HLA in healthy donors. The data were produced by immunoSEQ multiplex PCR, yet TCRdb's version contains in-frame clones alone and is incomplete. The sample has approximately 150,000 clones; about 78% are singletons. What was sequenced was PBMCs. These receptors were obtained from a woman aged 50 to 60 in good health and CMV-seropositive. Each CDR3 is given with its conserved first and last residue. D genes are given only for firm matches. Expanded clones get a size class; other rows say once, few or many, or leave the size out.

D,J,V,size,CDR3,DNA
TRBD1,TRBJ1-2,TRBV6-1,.,CASSEGDRYYGYTF,TGTGCCAGCAGTGAGGGGGACAGGTACTATGGCTACACCTTC
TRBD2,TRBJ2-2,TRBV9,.,CASSPWGGSGELFF,TGTGCCAGCAGCCCTTGGGGGGGGTCCGGGGAGCTGTTTTTT
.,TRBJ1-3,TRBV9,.,CASSAFGQSMVNTIYF,TGTGCCAGCAGCGCTTTCGGACAGTCGATGGTGAACACCATATATTTT
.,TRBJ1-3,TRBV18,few,CASSYANTIYF,TGTGCCAGCTCCTACGCCAACACCATATATTTT
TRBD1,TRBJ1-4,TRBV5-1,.,CASSMGQPEKLFF,TGCGCCAGCAGCATGGGACAGCCTGAAAAACTGTTTTTT
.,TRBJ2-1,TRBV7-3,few,CASSEGGAAYNEQFF,TGTGCCAGCAGCGAGGGGGGGGCCGCCTACAATGAGCAGTTCTTC
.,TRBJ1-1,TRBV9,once,CASSVDGSTEAFF,TGTGCCAGCAGCGTAGACGGTTCCACTGAAGCTTTCTTT
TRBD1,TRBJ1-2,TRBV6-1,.,CASAPGQGFYGYTF,TGTGCCAGCGCACCGGGACAGGGTTTCTATGGCTACACCTTC
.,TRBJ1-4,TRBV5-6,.,CASSLALTGRTNEKLFF,TGTGCCAGCAGCTTGGCCTTAACAGGGCGAACTAATGAAAAACTGTTTTTT
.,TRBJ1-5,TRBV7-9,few,CASSPLGGAVQHF,TGTGCCAGCAGCCCATTGGGGGGAGCTGTACAGCATTTT
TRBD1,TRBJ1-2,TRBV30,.,CAWSVGQGARGYTF,TGTGCCTGGAGTGTGGGACAGGGGGCGCGGGGCTACACCTTC
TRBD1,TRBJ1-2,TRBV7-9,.,CASSLGQGGYGYTF,TGTGCCAGCAGTCTCGGACAGGGAGGCTATGGCTACACCTTC
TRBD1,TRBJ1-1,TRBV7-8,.,CASSGDRGRNTEAFF,TGTGCCAGCAGCGGAGACAGGGGGCGGAACACTGAAGCTTTCTTT
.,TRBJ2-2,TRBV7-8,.,CASSLGPSNTGELFF,TGTGCCAGCAGCTTAGGTCCATCGAACACCGGGGAGCTGTTTTTT
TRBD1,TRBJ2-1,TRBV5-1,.,CASSSDRGRINEQFF,TGCGCCAGCAGCTCAGACAGGGGGCGCATCAATGAGCAGTTCTTC
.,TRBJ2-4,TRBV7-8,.,CASSFGGRNIQYF,TGTGCCAGCAGCTTTGGCGGGCGAAACATTCAGTACTTC
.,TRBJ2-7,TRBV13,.,CASSPPDSYEQYF,TGTGCCAGCAGCCCTCCGGACAGCTACGAGCAGTACTTC
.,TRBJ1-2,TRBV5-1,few,CASSSGQGYGYTF,TGCGCCAGCAGCTCTGGACAAGGCTATGGCTACACCTTC
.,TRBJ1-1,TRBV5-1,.,CASNTGTLNTEAFF,TGCGCCAGCAACACCGGGACACTGAACACTGAAGCTTTCTTT
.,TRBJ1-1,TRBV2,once,CASSYKLGQLNTEAFF,TGTGCCAGTTCCTATAAGTTAGGACAATTAAACACTGAAGCTTTCTTT
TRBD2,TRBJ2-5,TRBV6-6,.,CASRPRGGLVEETQYF,TGTGCCAGCAGGCCACGGGGGGGCCTCGTTGAGGAGACCCAGTACTTC
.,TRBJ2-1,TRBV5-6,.,CASSPSDGSSYNEQFF,TGTGCCAGCAGTCCTTCGGACGGGAGCTCCTACAATGAGCAGTTCTTC
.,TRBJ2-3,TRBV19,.,CASSTLKGADTQYF,TGTGCCAGTAGTACTTTGAAGGGGGCAGATACGCAGTATTTT
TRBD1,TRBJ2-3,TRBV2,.,CASRDRDDFISTDTQYF,TGTGCCAGCCGGGACAGGGATGACTTTATTAGCACAGATACGCAGTATTTT
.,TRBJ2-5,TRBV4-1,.,CASSTSWRGLQETQYF,TGCGCCAGCAGCACTTCCTGGCGCGGCCTCCAAGAGACCCAGTACTTC
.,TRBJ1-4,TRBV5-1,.,CASSSGTSNEKLFF,TGCGCCAGCAGCTCCGGGACAAGTAATGAAAAACTGTTTTTT
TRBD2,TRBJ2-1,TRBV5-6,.,CASSFTPQLGGFYNEQFF,TGTGCCAGCAGCTTTACTCCCCAACTGGGGGGGTTCTACAATGAGCAGTTCTTC
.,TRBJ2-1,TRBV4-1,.,CASSQSDRSSYNEQFF,TGCGCCAGCAGCCAGTCAGACAGGAGCTCCTACAATGAGCAGTTCTTC
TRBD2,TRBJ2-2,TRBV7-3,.,CASSSWRSGTSGGPGTGELFF,TGTGCCAGCAGCTCTTGGCGTTCCGGGACTAGCGGGGGGCCGGGCACCGGGGAGCTGTTTTTT
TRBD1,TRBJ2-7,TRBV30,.,CAWSVRGRGEQYF,TGTGCCTGGAGTGTAAGGGGGCGCGGCGAGCAGTACTTC
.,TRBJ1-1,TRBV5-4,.,CASSLDARGMNTEAFF,TGTGCCAGCAGCTTGGATGCCAGGGGAATGAACACTGAAGCTTTCTTT
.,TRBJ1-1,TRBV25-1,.,CASSETTVMNTEAFF,TGTGCCAGCAGTGAGACGACAGTCATGAACACTGAAGCTTTCTTT
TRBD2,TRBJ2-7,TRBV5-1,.,CASSVGLAGTYEQYF,TGCGCCAGCAGCGTAGGACTAGCGGGGACCTACGAGCAGTACTTC
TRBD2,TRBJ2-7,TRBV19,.,CASSRRGAYEQYF,TGTGCCAGTAGTAGGCGGGGGGCCTACGAGCAGTACTTC
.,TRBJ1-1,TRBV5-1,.,CASSLLLNTEAFF,TGCGCCAGCAGCTTGCTCCTGAACACTGAAGCTTTCTTT
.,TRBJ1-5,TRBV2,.,CASSVTGKFGPQHF,TGTGCCAGCAGTGTAACAGGGAAGTTCGGGCCCCAGCATTTT
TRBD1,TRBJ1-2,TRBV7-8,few,CASSLAITGDYGYTF,TGTGCCAGCAGCTTAGCGATCACAGGGGACTATGGCTACACCTTC
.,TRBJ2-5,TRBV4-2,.,CASSQGGANQETQYF,TGTGCCAGCAGCCAAGGGGGAGCGAACCAAGAGACCCAGTACTTC
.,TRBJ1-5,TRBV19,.,CASSTRRGSVNQPQHF,TGTGCCAGTAGTACCCGCAGGGGCTCCGTAAATCAGCCCCAGCATTTT
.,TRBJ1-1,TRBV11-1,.,CASSLGAGLNTEAFF,TGTGCCAGCAGCTTAGGGGCCGGTCTGAACACTGAAGCTTTCTTT
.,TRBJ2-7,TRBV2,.,CASSVGLQTEQYF,TGTGCCAGCAGTGTTGGGCTCCAAACCGAGCAGTACTTC
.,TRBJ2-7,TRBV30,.,CAWSQGTTSEQYF,TGTGCCTGGAGCCAAGGGACAACAAGCGAGCAGTACTTC
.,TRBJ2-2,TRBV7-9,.,CASSPPIGGTTGELFF,TGTGCCAGCAGCCCTCCAATCGGGGGGACAACCGGGGAGCTGTTTTTT
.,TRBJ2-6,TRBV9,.,CASSVVNSGANVLTF,TGTGCCAGCAGCGTAGTTAACTCTGGGGCCAACGTCCTGACTTTC
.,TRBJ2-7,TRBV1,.,CTSSQDQAQGAYEQYF,TGCACCAGCAGCCAAGATCAAGCACAGGGGGCCTACGAGCAGTACTTC
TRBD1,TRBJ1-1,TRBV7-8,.,CASSLVNRGWEGNTEAFF,TGTGCCAGCAGCTTAGTCAACAGGGGGTGGGAGGGGAACACTGAAGCTTTCTTT
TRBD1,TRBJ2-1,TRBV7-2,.,CASSTRQGALEQFF,TGTGCCAGCAGCACAAGACAGGGGGCATTGGAGCAGTTCTTC
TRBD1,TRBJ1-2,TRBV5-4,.,CASSLVGQDNYGYTF,TGTGCCAGCAGCTTGGTGGGACAGGATAACTATGGCTACACCTTC
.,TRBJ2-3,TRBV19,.,CASSIQGASGVSTDTQYF,TGTGCCAGTAGTATTCAGGGGGCTAGCGGGGTTAGCACAGATACGCAGTATTTT